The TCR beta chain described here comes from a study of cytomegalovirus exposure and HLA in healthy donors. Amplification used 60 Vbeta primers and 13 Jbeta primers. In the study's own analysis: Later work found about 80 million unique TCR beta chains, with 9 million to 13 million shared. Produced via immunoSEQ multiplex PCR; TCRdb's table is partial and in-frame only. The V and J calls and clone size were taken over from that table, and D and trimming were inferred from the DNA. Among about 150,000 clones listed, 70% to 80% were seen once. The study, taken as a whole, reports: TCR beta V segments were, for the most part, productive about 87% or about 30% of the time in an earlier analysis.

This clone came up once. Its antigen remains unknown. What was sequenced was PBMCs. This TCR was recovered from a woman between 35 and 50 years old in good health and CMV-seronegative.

CDR3 residues: CASSYLSRTGTYGYTF. As DNA, the CDR3 is TGTGCCAGCAGTTATCTTAGCCGGACAGGGACGTATGGCTACACCTTC. V gene TRBV6-5 combines with J gene TRBJ1-2, with 8 positions matching TRBD1. This CDR3 has 16 residues. Germline assignment: CDR1 MNHEY and CDR2 SVGAGI. V gave up 3 bases and J gave up 5 bases; unmatched junction bases: 11.